These 20 T cell receptor beta chains share one sample of origin, sequenced in a study of blood T cell repertoires in COVID-19. Repertoires were generated with immunoSEQ multiplex PCR, while TCRdb's copy carries only in-frame clones and drops some. The sample lists 83,000 or so clones; approximately 86% were seen once. The sequenced sample was peripheral blood. The receptor set was obtained from a man at least 80 years old with active or convalescent COVID-19.

The sample holds a few counts of this clone. The V gene is TRBV2, the J gene TRBJ2-3; D gene uncertain. With 8 bases removed from V and 11 bases from J, the gap between germline ends came to 20 bases. Germline assignment: CDR1 SNHLY and CDR2 FYNNEI. The CDR3 covers 13 residues. CDR3 amino acids: CASVFGPMWRQYF. In nucleotides, the CDR3 is TGTGCCAGCGTTTTTGGCCCAATGTGGAGGCAGTATTTT.

V is TRBV12-3 or TRBV12-4 and J is TRBJ2-5; D uncertain. This CDR3 region has 13 residues. V was pared by 7 bases and J by 4 bases, with 13 bases between. CDR3 nucleotide sequence: TGTGCCAGCAAAGATCCCCGGAGAGAGACCCAGTACTTC. Translating it yields CASKDPRRETQYF.

This chain links TRBV5-1 with TRBJ2-5; TRBD1 matches at 7 bases. CDR1 and CDR2 (germline): SGHRS, YFSETQ. The junction had 4 bases not matched to a gene; V was cut back by 3 bases and J by 2 bases. This CDR3 contains 14 residues. This chain's CDR3 is CASSYGTEQETQYF. The CDR3 DNA reads as TGCGCCAGCAGCTACGGGACAGAGCAAGAGACCCAGTACTTC.

This clone came up once. This chain uses TRBV6-5 with TRBJ2-3; a possible D gene is TRBD1 (6 bases). V lost 6 bases, J lost 1 base, and 14 bases lay in between. This CDR3 region has 15 residues. The germline gives CDR1 MNHEY, CDR2 SVGAGI. Here the CDR3 reads CASSQQGGRTDTQYF. The DNA of the CDR3 is TGTGCCAGCAGCCAACAGGGCGGGCGCACAGATACGCAGTATTTT.

The chain has TRBV24-1 and TRBJ1-2; TRBD1 might be the D (6 bases). Germline assignment: CDR1 KGHDR and CDR2 SFDVKD. The V end lost 3 bases, the J end lost 3 bases, and 10 bases lay between the germline ends. This CDR3 spans 14 amino acids. In DNA form, the CDR3 reads TGTGCCACCAGTGATCCGGCAGGGGACTATGGCTACACCTTC. Translated, it gives CATSDPAGDYGYTF.

The chain couples TRBV19 to TRBJ2-5; possibly TRBD2 for D (5 bases). Germline V gives CDR1 LNHDA, CDR2 SQIVND (reference sequence). The V and J ends lost 7 bases and 5 bases respectively, with 14 bases between them. The length of the CDR3 is 13 residues. The CDR3 bases are TGTGCCAGTACCCCCGGCGGGCGTGAGACCCAGTACTTC. As protein: CASTPGGRETQYF.

The chain has TRBV9 and TRBJ2-6; TRBD1 matches at 9 bases. With 4 bases clipped from V and 1 base from J, the junction kept 9 bases outside the gene matches. CDR1 and CDR2 from the germline V gene are SGDLS and YYNGEE. The CDR3 contains 18 residues. Written as DNA, the CDR3 is TGTGCCAGCAGCCTTGGGACAGGGTCTTATTCTGGGGCCAACGTCCTGACTTTC. Translating gives CASSLGTGSYSGANVLTF.

The rearrangement uses TRBV27 and TRBJ1-2, with D hard to call. The CDR3 has 13 residues. CDR1 and CDR2 (germline): MNHEY, SMNVEV (reference sequence). V was trimmed by 5 bases and J by 5 bases, leaving 12 bases between them. The CDR3 DNA sequence: TGTGCCAGCAGTCCGGGGTCGAGATATGGCTACACCTTC. Protein product: CASSPGSRYGYTF.

The chain is built from TRBV24-1 and TRBJ2-2, with TRBD1 matching 8 bases. The germline V gene encodes CDR1 KGHDR and CDR2 SFDVKD. V dropped 4 bases and J dropped 7; count of bases not matched to a gene: 13. The CDR3 spans 17 residues. The CDR3 nucleotides read TGTGCCACCAGTGACCTCAGCGGACAGGGAAAAGGCGGGGAGCTGTTTTTT. It specifies CATSDLSGQGKGGELFF.

The rearrangement joins TRBV5-4 to TRBJ1-4; 12 nucleotides match TRBD1. CDR1 is SGHNT, CDR2 YYREEE, per germline (reference sequence). This CDR3 has 18 amino acids. J gave up 4 bases and V 4 bases, and 11 bases lay outside the gene matches. In nucleotides, the CDR3 is TGTGCCAGCAGCCTAGATCCGGGACAGGGGGCTAGTAATGAAAAACTGTTTTTT. Its protein product is CASSLDPGQGASNEKLFF.

The genes are TRBV18 and TRBJ2-5, with 12 bases identical to TRBD1. The CDR3 has 15 amino acids. V shed 5 bases, J shed 5 bases, and the junction held 6 bases outside the gene matches. Germline-derived CDR1 and CDR2 are KGHSH and LQKENI. The CDR3 sequence is CASSSGQGAVETQYF. In DNA form, the CDR3 reads TGTGCCAGCTCATCGGGACAGGGGGCGGTTGAGACCCAGTACTTC.

The chain joins TRBV24-1 to TRBJ1-3; TRBD1 agrees at 8 bases. This CDR3 is built from 16 residues. V shed 3 bases, J shed 2 bases, and the junction held 5 bases outside the gene matches. Germline V gene data show CDR1 as KGHDR and CDR2 as SFDVKD. CDR3 sequence reads: CATSDRTGGPGNTIYF. Written as DNA, the CDR3 is TGTGCCACCAGTGATCGAACAGGGGGACCTGGAAACACCATATATTTT.

The chain employs TRBV7-9 and TRBJ2-1; weak D call: TRBD2 (5 bases). The CDR3 runs 15 residues. The germline V and J ends were trimmed by 0 bases and 9 bases, with 15 bases remaining between them. CDR1 is SEHNR, CDR2 FQNEAQ, per germline (reference sequence). CDR3 in amino acids: CASSLAGGRSGEQFF. The CDR3 nucleotides read TGTGCCAGCAGCTTAGCTGGTGGGAGATCGGGTGAGCAGTTCTTC. The whole variable domain, remainder taken from reference TRBV7-9 and TRBJ2-1, is DTGVSQNPRHKITKRGQNVTFRCDPISEHNRLYWYRQTLGQGPEFLTYFQNEAQLEKSRLLSDRFSAERPKGSFSTLEIQRTEQGDSAMYLCASSLAGGRSGEQFFGPGTRLTVL.

V is TRBV25-1 and J is TRBJ2-3; no clear D gene. Germline CDR1 and CDR2: MGHDK and SYGVNS. V shed 5 bases and J shed 4 bases, with 16 bases lying between them. CDR3 length: 15 amino acids. The CDR3 region has the DNA TGTGCCAGCAGTATTTACAGTGATTACGCAGATACGCAGTATTTT. It yields the protein CASSIYSDYADTQYF. The variable domain in full, completed from reference TRBV25-1 and TRBJ2-3, reads EADIYQTPRYLVIGTGKKITLECSQTMGHDKMYWYQQDPGMELHLIHYSYGVNSTEKGDLSSESTVSRIRTEHFPLTLESARPSHTSQYLCASSIYSDYADTQYFGPGTRLTVL.

This clone was seen just once. The gene calls are TRBV5-1 and TRBJ2-1; D ambiguous. The germline V gene has CDR1 SGHRS and CDR2 YFSETQ. This CDR3 is 15 amino acids long. V lost 0 bases and J lost 5, with 12 bases in between. CDR3: CASSLVAGLNNEQFF. DNA of the CDR3: TGCGCCAGCAGCTTGGTCGCAGGATTAAACAATGAGCAGTTCTTC.

The rearrangement links TRBV6-2 or TRBV6-3 to TRBJ1-1; the D gene is possibly TRBD1 (6 bases). There are 16 residues in the CDR3. The germline V gene has CDR1 MNHEY and CDR2 SVGEGT. The V gene lost 0 bases and the J gene lost 7 bases, with 18 bases spanning the gap. CDR3 protein: CASSYSPPGQNLEAFF. The DNA of the CDR3 is TGTGCCAGCAGTTACTCCCCTCCGGGACAAAACCTTGAAGCTTTCTTT.

This chain connects TRBV29-1 to TRBJ1-2; D is unresolved. Germline loops: CDR1 SQVTM, CDR2 ANQGSEA. The CDR3 runs 10 residues. Trimming took off 7 bases at V and 10 bases at J, with 13 bases between the two ends. As DNA, the CDR3 is TGCAGCGGCAGCGGAGAGGACTACACCTTC. Translated: CSGSGEDYTF.

A note on this clone: Within the sample, other DNA sequences also encode this same CDR3. V usage is TRBV12-3 or TRBV12-4 and J usage is TRBJ1-1, with a weak D call TRBD1 (5 bases). Trimming took off 6 bases at V and 1 base at J, with 9 bases between the two ends. This CDR3 comprises 13 residues. DNA of the CDR3: TGTGCCAGCAGCCTGACAGAGAACACTGAAGCTTTCTTT. It specifies CASSLTENTEAFF.

This chain uses TRBV29-1 with TRBJ2-5, with 7 positions matching TRBD1. From germline, CDR1 is SQVTM and CDR2 ANQGSEA. V gave up 7 bases and J gave up 1 base; unmatched junction bases: 9. The CDR3 sequence is 14 residues long. CDR3 DNA: TGCAGCGCCTACAGGGGTCTAGCCCAAGAGACCCAGTACTTC. As protein: CSAYRGLAQETQYF.

The gene calls are TRBV6-5 and TRBJ1-5, with a weak D call TRBD1 (6 bases). Trimming left V 6 bases short and J 1 base short, with 7 bases between. The CDR3 spans 13 residues. The germline V gene encodes CDR1 MNHEY and CDR2 SVGAGI. The CDR3 nucleotides read TGTGCCAGCAGCGGGACAAGCAATCAGCCCCAGCATTTT. Translating gives CASSGTSNQPQHF.